A selection of T cell receptor beta chains follows, all from one sample in a study of technical replicates of blood from a handful of donors. Libraries were prepared by immunoSEQ multiplex PCR; TCRdb keeps only in-frame clonotypes and omits some of them. The data show about 56,000 clones, 90% to 95% seen once. Sequencing was carried out using PBMCs. These receptors all stem from a human donor in good health. Some clones in this sample may be carry-over from other donors' samples. Both conserved end residues are part of each CDR3. D genes are given only for firm matches. A clone size is listed for some rows: how often the clone was seen (once, few, many), or a class if it is expanded.

size,V,D,J,DNA,CDR3
-,TRBV23-1,TRBD1,TRBJ2-3,TGCGCCAGCAGTCAAGTCGGGACAGGTGGGAAAGATACGCAGTATTTT,CASSQVGTGGKDTQYF
-,TRBV7-9,-,TRBJ2-3,TGTGCCAGCAGCTTAGCTTCAGGGTTTAGAGATACGCAGTATTTT,CASSLASGFRDTQYF
-,TRBV6-1,-,TRBJ2-1,TGTGCCAGCAGTGACGACTTTTTCGGGAAGCAGTTCTTC,CASSDDFFGKQFF
-,TRBV4-1,-,TRBJ1-1,TGCGCCAGCAGCCAAGAGATGACAGGTAACACTGAAGCTTTCTTT,CASSQEMTGNTEAFF
-,TRBV25-1,-,TRBJ1-1,TGTGCCACTTCCCGTGTGGGGCTGGGCTGCGCTGAAGCTTTCTTT,CATSRVGLGCAEAFF
-,TRBV6-5,-,TRBJ2-5,TGTGCCAGCACCTCAACAGGGAAGGGGGAGACCCAGTACTTC,CASTSTGKGETQYF
-,TRBV27,TRBD2,TRBJ2-3,TGTGCCAGCAGTCATTCTAGCGGTACTAGCACAGATACGCAGTATTTT,CASSHSSGTSTDTQYF
-,TRBV5-5,TRBD2,TRBJ2-1,TGTGCCAGCAGCTTGCGTGGACTAGCGGACTCCTACAATGAGCAGTTCTTC,CASSLRGLADSYNEQFF
-,TRBV5-5,-,TRBJ2-7,TGTGCCAGCAGCTGGACCCGGGACACCCCCCCGTGGGAGCAGTACTTC,CASSWTRDTPPWEQYF
-,TRBV2,-,TRBJ2-7,TGTGCCAGCAGGGGCAGGGAGGTATCGCGCGAGCAGTACTTC,CASRGREVSREQYF
-,TRBV10-3,-,TRBJ1-6,TGTGCCATCAGTGAGTCAGGGGGGGAGAGATCACCCCTCCACTTT,CAISESGGERSPLHF
-,TRBV19,-,TRBJ2-7,TGTGCCAGTAGCCCAGGCAACTCCTACGAGCAGTACTTC,CASSPGNSYEQYF
-,TRBV6-5,TRBD2,TRBJ2-7,TGTGCCAGCAGTTCAACTAGCGGGGGCCACTTGGAGCAGTACTTC,CASSSTSGGHLEQYF
-,TRBV4-2,TRBD1,TRBJ2-3,TGTGCCAGCAGCCAAGCCAGGGGGCCAGATACGCAGTATTTT,CASSQARGPDTQYF
-,TRBV27,-,TRBJ1-6,TGTGCCAGCAGTCCACCTTCCAGGGATAATTCACCCCTCCACTTT,CASSPPSRDNSPLHF
-,TRBV6-1,-,TRBJ1-4,TGTGCCGACCGGCGGGCAAATGAAAAACTGTTTTTT,CADRRANEKLFF
few,TRBV7-2,TRBD1,TRBJ2-5,TGTGCCAGCAGCTTAGTTTTCGAGGGGGCCCGCCAAGAGACCCAGTACTTC,CASSLVFEGARQETQYF
-,TRBV7-9,-,TRBJ1-4,TGTGCCAGCAGCGCTAGACAGGTTAATGAAAAACTGTTTTTT,CASSARQVNEKLFF
-,TRBV5-4,-,TRBJ2-6,TGTGCCAGCAGCTTTTCGTCTGGGGCCAACGTCCTGACTTTC,CASSFSSGANVLTF
-,TRBV7-9,-,TRBJ1-1,TGTGCCAGCAGCCCCGGAGGCCAGAACACTGAAGCTTTCTTT,CASSPGGQNTEAFF
-,TRBV5-1,TRBD1,TRBJ1-2,TGCGCCAGCAGCCCGCGGACAGGGTCAGGCGGCTACACCTTC,CASSPRTGSGGYTF
-,TRBV7-3,TRBD2,TRBJ2-3,TGTGCCAGCAGCTTACGCAGACTAGCCACGCAGTATTTT,CASSLRRLATQYF
-,TRBV7-8,TRBD1,TRBJ2-1,TGTGCCAGCAGCCTCGGGACAGGCAGCAATGAGCAGTTCTTC,CASSLGTGSNEQFF
-,TRBV4-1,TRBD1,TRBJ1-2,TGCGCCAGCAGCCAAACCGAGGCAGGGGGAGCTAACTATGGCTACACCTTC,CASSQTEAGGANYGYTF
-,TRBV5-4,TRBD1,TRBJ1-2,TGTGCCAGCAGCTTTCCGGGACAGGGGTCGGATGGCTACACCTTC,CASSFPGQGSDGYTF
-,TRBV4-2,TRBD2,TRBJ2-7,TGTGCCAGCAGCCAAGGGGGGCCCGGGAGGGCCATCTACGAGCAGTACTTC,CASSQGGPGRAIYEQYF
-,TRBV9,-,TRBJ2-6,TGTGCCAGCAGCGTAGGTCGCCAAACGGCTGGGGCCAACGTCCTGACTTTC,CASSVGRQTAGANVLTF
-,TRBV21-1,-,TRBJ1-6,TGTGCCAGCAGCAAAGAGACAGGGTTTTCACCCCTCCACTTT,CASSKETGFSPLHF
few,TRBV30,TRBD1,TRBJ1-1,TGTGCCTGGATGGGACAGATGAACACTGAAGCTTTCTTT,CAWMGQMNTEAFF
-,TRBV7-6,-,TRBJ2-5,TGTGCCAGCAGCTTAGTGGCCAGGGAGACCCAGTACTTC,CASSLVARETQYF
-,TRBV6-5,-,TRBJ2-5,TGTGCCAGCAGTTACTCGGAACAGGGCCAAGAGACCCAGTACTTC,CASSYSEQGQETQYF
-,TRBV7-6,-,TRBJ2-1,TGTGCCAGCAGCTTAGGAGGCGCTTTAGCCTACAATGAGCAGTTCTTC,CASSLGGALAYNEQFF
-,TRBV4-3,-,TRBJ1-1,TGCGCCAGCAGCCCTCGGGAAGGGCTTGAAGCTTTCTTT,CASSPREGLEAFF
-,TRBV5-6,-,TRBJ1-1,TGTGCCAGCAGCTTGTACAGAAAGGGGGAGATGAACACTGAAGCTTTCTTT,CASSLYRKGEMNTEAFF
-,TRBV10-3,-,TRBJ2-5,TGTGCCATCAGCACAGAGTTTCAAGAGACCCAGTACTTC,CAISTEFQETQYF
-,TRBV7-2,TRBD2,TRBJ2-1,TGTGCCAGCAGCACGGGACTAGCGGACCACAATGAGCAGTTCTTC,CASSTGLADHNEQFF
-,TRBV7-2,-,TRBJ2-1,TGTGCCAGCAGCTTAGGATCTGAGCCTCGGGAGCAGTTCTTC,CASSLGSEPREQFF
-,TRBV4-1,-,TRBJ2-1,TGCGCCAGCAGCCTCCGGACGGGAAACAATGAGCAGTTCTTC,CASSLRTGNNEQFF
-,TRBV18,-,TRBJ1-2,TGTGCCAGCTCACTCCTAAGACAGGACGTGCCCTACGGCTACACCTTC,CASSLLRQDVPYGYTF
-,TRBV5-1,-,TRBJ2-5,TGCGCCAGCAGCTTGGATGCAGGGTCTGAAGAGACCCAGTACTTC,CASSLDAGSEETQYF
-,TRBV4-2,TRBD1,TRBJ1-1,TGTGCCAGCAGCCAAGATGTGGCAGGGGGCGGCAGGAACACTGAAGCTTTCTTT,CASSQDVAGGGRNTEAFF
-,TRBV5-4,TRBD1,TRBJ2-7,TGTGCCAGCAGCCATGACAGGGACTACGAGCAGTACTTC,CASSHDRDYEQYF
-,TRBV12-5,-,TRBJ2-2,TGTGCTAGTGGAACCTCAGTGACCGGGGAGCTGTTTTTT,CASGTSVTGELFF
-,TRBV23-1,TRBD2,TRBJ2-2,TGCGCCAGCAGCGCAGCGGGAGGAGAGAACGGGGAGCTGTTTTTT,CASSAAGGENGELFF
-,TRBV7-6,TRBD2,TRBJ2-1,TGTGCCAGCAGCTATCGGACTAGCGAGAACTACAATGAGCAGTTCTTC,CASSYRTSENYNEQFF
-,TRBV4-1,-,TRBJ2-2,TGCGCCAGCAGCGCCAGGGAAGACACCGGGGAGCTGTTTTTT,CASSAREDTGELFF
-,TRBV6-1,-,TRBJ2-2,TGTGCCAGCAGTGAGCCTTACAGATCGAACACCGGGGAGCTGTTTTTT,CASSEPYRSNTGELFF
-,TRBV7-9,-,TRBJ1-6,TGTGCCAGCAGCTTAAGCAGGGGAAGGCGTAATTCACCCCTCCACTTT,CASSLSRGRRNSPLHF
-,TRBV2,TRBD1,TRBJ1-3,TGTGCCAGCAGTGATCTCCAGGGGGCGCGAGGAAACACCATATATTTT,CASSDLQGARGNTIYF
once,TRBV9,-,TRBJ2-1,TGTGCCAGCAGCGTGCAAGCAATGTCCTACAATGAGCAGTTCTTC,CASSVQAMSYNEQFF
-,TRBV12-5,-,TRBJ2-5,TGTGCTAGTGGTCCGGGGGATGGGGAGACCCAGTACTTC,CASGPGDGETQYF
-,TRBV9,TRBD1,TRBJ1-6,TGTGCCAGCAGCGCTTCCGGGACAGGGCGCTCACCCCTCCACTTT,CASSASGTGRSPLHF
-,TRBV10-3,-,TRBJ2-1,TGTGCCATCATGGCGACTAGTAATGAGCAGTTCTTC,CAIMATSNEQFF
-,TRBV7-9,-,TRBJ2-6,TGTGGGGGGGGCAGGGCTGGGGCCAACGTCCTGACTTTC,CGGGRAGANVLTF
-,TRBV28,-,TRBJ2-5,TGTGCCAGCAGTTTACGGGCGGACAGACAAGAGACCCAGTACTTC,CASSLRADRQETQYF